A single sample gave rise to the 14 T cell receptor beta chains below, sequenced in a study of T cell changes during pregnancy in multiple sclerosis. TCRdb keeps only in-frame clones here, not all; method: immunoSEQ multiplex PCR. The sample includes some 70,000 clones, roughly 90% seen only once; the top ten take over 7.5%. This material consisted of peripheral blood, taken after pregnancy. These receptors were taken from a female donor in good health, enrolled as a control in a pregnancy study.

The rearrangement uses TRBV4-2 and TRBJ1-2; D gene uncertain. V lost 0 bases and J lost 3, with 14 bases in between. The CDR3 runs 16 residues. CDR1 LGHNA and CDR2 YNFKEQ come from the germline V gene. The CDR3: CASSQDGSGRDYGYTF. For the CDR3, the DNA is TGTGCCAGCAGCCAAGATGGGAGTGGCAGAGACTATGGCTACACCTTC.

CDR3 in DNA: TGTGCCAGCCGGGACAGGGGAATCTACGAGCAGTACTTC. Amino acids: CASRDRGIYEQYF. The rearrangement links TRBV28 to TRBJ2-7; TRBD1 agrees at 10 bases. Germline CDR1 is MDHEN and CDR2 is SYDVKM. V dropped 8 bases and J dropped 3; count of bases not matched to a gene: 4. The CDR3 is 13 residues long.

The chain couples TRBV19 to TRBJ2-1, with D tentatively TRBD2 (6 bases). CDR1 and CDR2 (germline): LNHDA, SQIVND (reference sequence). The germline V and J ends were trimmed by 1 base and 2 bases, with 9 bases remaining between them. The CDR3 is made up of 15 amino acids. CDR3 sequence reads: CASSIGGGTYNEQFF. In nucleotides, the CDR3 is TGTGCCAGTAGTATAGGGGGCGGGACCTACAATGAGCAGTTCTTC.

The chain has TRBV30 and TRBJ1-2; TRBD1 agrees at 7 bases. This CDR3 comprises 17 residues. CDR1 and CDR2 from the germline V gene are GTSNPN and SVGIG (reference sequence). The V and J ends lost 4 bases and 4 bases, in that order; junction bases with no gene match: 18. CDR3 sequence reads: CAWTSGTRQGPGYGYTF. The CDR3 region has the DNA TGTGCCTGGACTTCGGGAACCCGACAGGGCCCGGGCTATGGCTACACCTTC. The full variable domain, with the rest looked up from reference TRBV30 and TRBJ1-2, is SQTIHQWPATLVQPVGSPLSLECTVEGTSNPNLYWYRQAAGRGLQLLFYSVGIGQISSEVPQNLSASRPQDRQFILSSKKLLLSDSGFYLCAWTSGTRQGPGYGYTFGSGTRLTVV.

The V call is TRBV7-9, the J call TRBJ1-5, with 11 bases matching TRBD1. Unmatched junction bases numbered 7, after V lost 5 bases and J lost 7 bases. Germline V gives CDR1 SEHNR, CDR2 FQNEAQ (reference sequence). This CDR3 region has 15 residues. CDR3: CASSPGTGGGQPQHF. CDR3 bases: TGTGCCAGCAGCCCAGGGACAGGGGGTGGACAGCCCCAGCATTTT.

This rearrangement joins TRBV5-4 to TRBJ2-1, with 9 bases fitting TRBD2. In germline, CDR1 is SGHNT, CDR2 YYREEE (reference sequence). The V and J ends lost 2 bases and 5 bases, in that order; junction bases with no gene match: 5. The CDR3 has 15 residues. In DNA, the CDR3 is TGTGCCAGCAGCTTAGGGCGGGGGGGCCACAATGAGCAGTTCTTC. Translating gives CASSLGRGGHNEQFF.

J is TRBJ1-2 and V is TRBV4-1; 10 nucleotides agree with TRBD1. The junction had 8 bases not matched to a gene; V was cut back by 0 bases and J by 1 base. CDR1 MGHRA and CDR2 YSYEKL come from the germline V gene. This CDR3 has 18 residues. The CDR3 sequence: CASSQDRDRGQFNYGYTF. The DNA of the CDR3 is TGCGCCAGCAGCCAAGACCGGGACAGGGGCCAGTTTAACTATGGCTACACCTTC.

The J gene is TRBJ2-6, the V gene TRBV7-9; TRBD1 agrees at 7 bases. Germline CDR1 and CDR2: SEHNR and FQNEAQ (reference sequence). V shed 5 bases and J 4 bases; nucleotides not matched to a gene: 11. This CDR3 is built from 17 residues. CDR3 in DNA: TGTGCCAGCAGCCCGACAGGGTCCTTCTTAGGGGCCAACGTCCTGACTTTC. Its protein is CASSPTGSFLGANVLTF.

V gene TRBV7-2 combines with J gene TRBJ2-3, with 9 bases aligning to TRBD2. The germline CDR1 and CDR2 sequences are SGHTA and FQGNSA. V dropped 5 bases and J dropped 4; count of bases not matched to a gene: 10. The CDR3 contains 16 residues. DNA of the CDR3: TGTGCCAGCAGCGCCTCGGGCGGGAGGGTGGCAGATACGCAGTATTTT. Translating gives CASSASGGRVADTQYF.

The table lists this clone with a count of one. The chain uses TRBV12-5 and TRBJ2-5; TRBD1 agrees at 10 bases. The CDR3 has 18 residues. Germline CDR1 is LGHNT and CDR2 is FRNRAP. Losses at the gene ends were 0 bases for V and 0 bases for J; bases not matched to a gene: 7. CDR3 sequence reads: CASGLVRWTGGNQETQYF. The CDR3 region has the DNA TGTGCTAGTGGTTTGGTAAGGTGGACAGGGGGAAACCAAGAGACCCAGTACTTC.

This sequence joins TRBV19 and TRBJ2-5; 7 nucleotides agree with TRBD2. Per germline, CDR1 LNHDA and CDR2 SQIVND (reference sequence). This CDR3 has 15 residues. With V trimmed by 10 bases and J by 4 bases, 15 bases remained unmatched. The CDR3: CAIEGRRGIPETQYF. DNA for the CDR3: TGTGCCATTGAGGGCAGGCGGGGGATCCCAGAGACCCAGTACTTC.

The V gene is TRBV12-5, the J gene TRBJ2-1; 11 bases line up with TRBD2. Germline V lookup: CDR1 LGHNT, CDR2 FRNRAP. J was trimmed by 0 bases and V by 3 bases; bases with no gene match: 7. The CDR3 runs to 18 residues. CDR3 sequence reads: CASGFGTSGLSSYNEQFF. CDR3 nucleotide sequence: TGTGCTAGTGGTTTCGGGACTAGCGGATTGAGCTCCTACAATGAGCAGTTCTTC. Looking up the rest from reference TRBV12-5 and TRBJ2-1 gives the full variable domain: DARVTQTPRHKVTEMGQEVTMRCQPILGHNTVFWYRQTMMQGLELLAYFRNRAPLDDSGMPKDRFSAEMPDATLATLKIQPSEPRDSAVYFCASGFGTSGLSSYNEQFFGPGTRLTVL.

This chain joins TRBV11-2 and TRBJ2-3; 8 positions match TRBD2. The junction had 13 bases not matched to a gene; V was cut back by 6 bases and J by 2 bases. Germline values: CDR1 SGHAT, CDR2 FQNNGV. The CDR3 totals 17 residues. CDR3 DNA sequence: TGTGCCAGCAGTCAAAGGGTGACGGGGGGGTCCACAGATACGCAGTATTTT. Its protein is CASSQRVTGGSTDTQYF.

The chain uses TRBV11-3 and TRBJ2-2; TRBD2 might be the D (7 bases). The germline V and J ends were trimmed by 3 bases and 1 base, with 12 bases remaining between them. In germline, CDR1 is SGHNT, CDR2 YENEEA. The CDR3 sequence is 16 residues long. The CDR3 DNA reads TGTGCCAGCAGCTTTGGGGGGGCTGGGAACACCGGGGAGCTGTTTTTT. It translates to CASSFGGAGNTGELFF.